This is a list of T cell receptor beta chains from one sample in a study of CD8+CD57+ T cells in acquired aplastic anemia. TCRdb reanalysed the reads using MiXCR and keeps one entry per CDR3 protein. This repertoire shows around 190,000 distinct CDR3 sequences, approximately 52% found once; its top ten account for 16%. The specimen was sorted CD4+, CD8+, or CD8+CD57+ T cells (not recorded which) from PBMCs. The source is a human donor in good health, serving as a control. Each CDR3 is given with its conserved first and last residue. D genes are given only for firm matches. Size is omitted from some rows. Given values are once, few, many or a class for expanded clones.

TRBV6-1	-	many	TRBJ2-1	TGTGCCAGCACGGGACATACCAATGAGCAGTTCTTC	CASTGHTNEQFF
TRBV29-1	TRBD2	-	TRBJ2-3	TGCAGCGCCCAAACTAGCGGGGGACCAGATACGCAGTATTTT	CSAQTSGGPDTQYF
TRBV20-1	TRBD1	-	TRBJ1-1	TGCAGTGCTAGAGATGGGACAGTGAACACTGAAGCTTTCTTT	CSARDGTVNTEAFF
TRBV10-3	TRBD1	-	TRBJ1-6	TGTGCCATCAGCGAAACCGGGACAGGGAATTCACCCCTCCACTTT	CAISETGTGNSPLHF
TRBV7-2	-	-	TRBJ1-5	TGTGCCAGCAGCTTAGATGCGGGGGGCAGCAATCAGCCCCAGCATTTT	CASSLDAGGSNQPQHF
TRBV24-1	TRBD1	many	TRBJ1-2	TGTGCCACCAGTGATGGGACAGGTCGGTATGGCTACACCTTC	CATSDGTGRYGYTF
TRBV7-2	-	once	TRBJ1-4	TGTGCCAGCAGCTTGGGGCCTACAGGGATAGATGAAAAACTGTTTTTT	CASSLGPTGIDEKLFF
TRBV7-9	-	-	TRBJ2-5	TGTGCCAGCAGCTTAGCGACTTCACAAGAGACCCAGTACTTC	CASSLATSQETQYF
TRBV12-3/TRBV12-4	-	-	TRBJ2-7	TGTGCCAGCAGCCAGGAACGGGTGCGAATTAGCGAGCAGTACTTC	CASSQERVRISEQYF
TRBV20-1	-	-	TRBJ1-2	TGCAGTGCTAGTACTGGGGGGGGCAATGGCTACACCTTC	CSASTGGGNGYTF
TRBV11-1	-	-	TRBJ1-2	TGTGCCAGCAGCCTCTTTGGGGACGCCTGGGGCTACACCTTC	CASSLFGDAWGYTF
TRBV7-2	-	many	TRBJ2-2	TGTGCCAGCAGCTTAGATGCGAACACCGGGGAGCTGTTTTTT	CASSLDANTGELFF
TRBV28	TRBD1	-	TRBJ2-2	TGTGCCAGCAGACCGACAGGGGTGAACACCGGGGAGCTGTTTTTT	CASRPTGVNTGELFF
TRBV7-2	-	-	TRBJ2-7	TGTGCCAGCAGCTTGTTGTGGGACTCCTACGAGCAGTACTTC	CASSLLWDSYEQYF
TRBV5-1	TRBD2	few	TRBJ2-7	TGTGCCAGCAGCCTACTGGCTAGCGGGGCGTCTTCTGAGCAGTACTTC	CASSLLASGASSEQYF
TRBV15	-	few	TRBJ1-5	TGTGCCACCAGCAGTCCCCGGCAGGGCAATCAGCCCCAGCATTTT	CATSSPRQGNQPQHF
TRBV19	TRBD1	many	TRBJ1-2	TGTGCCAGTAGTATGGGATCGACAGGGGCTAACTATGGCTACACCTTC	CASSMGSTGANYGYTF
TRBV24-1	TRBD1	-	TRBJ2-3	TGTGCCACCAGTGGGGGGACAGGACGCAGCACAGATACGCAGTATTTT	CATSGGTGRSTDTQYF
TRBV6-6	-	-	TRBJ1-6	TGTGCCAGCAGTTACTCCAATATTGGGGGCTTCAATTCACCCCTCCACTTT	CASSYSNIGGFNSPLHF
TRBV19	-	once	TRBJ1-4	TGTGCCAGTAGTCCCCGTGAACAGCCATATGAAAAACTGTTTTTT	CASSPREQPYEKLFF
TRBV5-1	-	many	TRBJ2-7	TGCGCCAGCAGCCGTCTCATCGACAGCCCCTACGAGCAGTACTTC	CASSRLIDSPYEQYF
TRBV15	-	-	TRBJ2-3	TGTGCCACCAGGCCAACGTTGTGGCGGGGAGGCCGGGGAGATACGCAGTATTTT	CATRPTLWRGGRGDTQYF
TRBV19	-	-	TRBJ1-2	TGTGCCAGTAGTATAGGCACAGTTCAGGGCTACACCTTC	CASSIGTVQGYTF
TRBV24-1	TRBD2	-	TRBJ2-1	TGTGCCACCAGTAGTCCTAGCGGGGTAGACAATGAGCAGTTCTTC	CATSSPSGVDNEQFF
TRBV3-1	-	-	TRBJ1-3	TGTGCCAGCAGCCAAGGGGGGCTCTCTGGAAACACCATATATTTT	CASSQGGLSGNTIYF
TRBV19	-	few	TRBJ1-2	TGTGCCAGTAGTATTGGCAGGTTGGGAAACTATGGCTACACCTTC	CASSIGRLGNYGYTF
TRBV24-1	TRBD2	once	TRBJ2-3	TGTGCCACCAGTGCCTCGCCTAGCGGGGGGGCCACAGATACGCAGTATTTT	CATSASPSGGATDTQYF
TRBV11-2	TRBD2	many	TRBJ2-1	TGTGCCAGCAGCCCCCTGGCTAGCGGGGGGAACAATGAGCAGTTCTTC	CASSPLASGGNNEQFF
TRBV15	-	-	TRBJ2-7	TGTGCCACCAGCAGAGAAAGCCCTTCCTACGAGCAGTACTTC	CATSRESPSYEQYF
TRBV7-2	-	-	TRBJ1-1	TGTGCCAGCAGCTTAGGGGACATCAAGAACACTGAAGCTTTCTTT	CASSLGDIKNTEAFF
TRBV2	-	-	TRBJ2-2	TGTGCCAGCTCGATGAGCGGGGAGCTGTTTTTT	CASSMSGELFF
TRBV20-1	-	once	TRBJ2-5	TGCAGTGCGGGTGGAGGGCTAGCCGAAGAGACCCAGTACTTC	CSAGGGLAEETQYF
TRBV24-1	-	-	TRBJ1-1	TGTGCCACCAGTACGGTGAGCGAAGGAGGCACTGAAGCTTTCTTT	CATSTVSEGGTEAFF
TRBV20-1	TRBD1	many	TRBJ1-2	TGCAGTGCCAGACCCCTACAGGGGGCGATGTTCTATGGCTACACCTTC	CSARPLQGAMFYGYTF
TRBV7-3	TRBD1	-	TRBJ2-3	TGTGCCAGCAGCCCCCTGGACAGGCCCACAGATACGCAGTATTTT	CASSPLDRPTDTQYF
TRBV6-5	TRBD2	few	TRBJ2-7	TGTGCCAGCAGGGGGGCGGGGGGTTACGAGCAGTACTTC	CASRGAGGYEQYF
TRBV7-9	TRBD2	many	TRBJ2-7	TGTGCCAGCAGATCTCAGGGAGGGATTTACGAGCAGTACTTC	CASRSQGGIYEQYF
TRBV7-6	-	-	TRBJ2-1	TGTGCCAGCAGCCCGAGAAGGTTGGGGAATGAGCAGTTCTTC	CASSPRRLGNEQFF
TRBV5-1	-	-	TRBJ1-4	TGCGCCAGCAGCCCCGACTCCCCCGGAGGTGAAAAACTGTTTTTT	CASSPDSPGGEKLFF
TRBV20-1	-	-	TRBJ1-2	TGCAGTGCTAGGCCACAGGGTGAGGGCTACACCTTC	CSARPQGEGYTF
TRBV19	-	-	TRBJ1-6	TGTGCCAGTAGTGTACAAGCTATTGGTTCACCCCTCCACTTT	CASSVQAIGSPLHF
TRBV7-2	TRBD1	-	TRBJ1-2	TGTGCCAGCAGTCTACAGACAGGGGCTGGCTACACCTTC	CASSLQTGAGYTF
TRBV4-3	TRBD1	-	TRBJ1-5	TGCGCCAGCAGCCAAGGGACAGGGAACCAGCCCCAGCATTTT	CASSQGTGNQPQHF
TRBV24-1	TRBD1	once	TRBJ2-5	TGTGCCACCAGTGATTCTAGGGACAGTCACGAGACCCAGTACTTC	CATSDSRDSHETQYF
TRBV25-1	TRBD1	few	TRBJ1-2	TGTGCCAGCAGTGAATGGGACAGGTCTAACTATGGCTACACCTTC	CASSEWDRSNYGYTF
TRBV7-8	-	-	TRBJ2-7	TGTGCCAGCAGCTTCCAGGGGGAGGCCTACGAGCAGTACTTC	CASSFQGEAYEQYF
TRBV5-1	TRBD1	-	TRBJ1-3	TGCGCCAGCAGTCAGCCGGGACAGGGCTCGAATGGAAACACCATATATTTT	CASSQPGQGSNGNTIYF
TRBV7-9	-	-	TRBJ1-6	TGTGCCAGCAGCGACATGGATTCACCCCTCCACTTT	CASSDMDSPLHF
TRBV24-1	TRBD1	-	TRBJ2-2	TGTGCCACCAGTGATTCGGGACAGGGGTACACCGGGGAGCTGTTTTTT	CATSDSGQGYTGELFF
TRBV15	TRBD2	many	TRBJ2-1	TGTGCCACCAGCAGAGATCGGGGGACTAGGGATGAGCAGTTCTTC	CATSRDRGTRDEQFF
TRBV7-3	-	many	TRBJ1-1	TGTGCCAGCAGCTTAAACCCCCCAGGGCTTGCCATGAACACTGAAGCTTTCTTT	CASSLNPPGLAMNTEAFF
TRBV7-6	TRBD1	-	TRBJ2-3	TGTGCCAGCAGCCCCTCGGACAGGGACACAGATACGCAGTATTTT	CASSPSDRDTDTQYF
TRBV20-1	TRBD2	-	TRBJ2-5	TGCAGTGCGCCTAGCGGGGGGGCCCCAGAGACCCAGTACTTC	CSAPSGGAPETQYF
TRBV7-2	-	-	TRBJ2-7	TGTGCCAGCAGCTTAAATCCCTACGAGCAGTACTTC	CASSLNPYEQYF